The present T cell receptor (beta chain) was sequenced within a study of blood T cell repertoires in COVID-19. Study overall: Samples came from the United States, Italy and Spain, spanning acute and convalescent COVID-19. From T cells, B-cell-depleted T cells, or PBMCs came the material, which was cDNA or gDNA.

It was during active infection that Seattle patients were enrolled and then longitudinally followed. The germline V gene encodes CDR1 LGHNT and CDR2 FRNRAP. CDR3 length: 16 residues. Unmatched junction bases numbered 10, after V lost 5 bases and J lost 5 bases. Here immunoSEQ multiplex PCR was the method, and the copy in TCRdb shows in-frame clones only, minus some. This table holds roughly 150,000 clones, approximately 81% found once. Sequenced sample: peripheral blood. The clonotype originates from a woman aged 45-65 years with COVID-19, enrolled during active disease. The chain recombines TRBV12-5 with TRBJ2-1; 9 nucleotides agree with TRBD2. The CDR3 region has the DNA TGTGCTAGTGGTCTGGGGGGGCTAGCGGGGAACAATGAGCAGTTCTTC. It is translated as CASGLGGLAGNNEQFF.